The sequence of this T cell receptor (beta chain) was determined in a study of regulatory T cells in long-lasting Graves disease. CDR3 regions were amplified by Arm-PCR using iRepertoire HTBI primers to build TCR beta libraries. A single record per CDR3 protein comes from TCRdb applying MiXCR to the multiplex PCR reads. The profile shows hundreds of thousands of distinct CDR3 sequences, 16% of them singletons. Time point denoted: newly diagnosed GD, antithyroid drugs for less than 3 months. After RNA was extracted from PBMCs, the TCR library was made from it. The trim removed 6 bases at V and 6 bases at J, leaving 8 bases unmatched. Germline assignment: CDR1 MNHNS and CDR2 SASEGT. The CDR3 has 15 amino acids. This clonotype has a handful of counts. The antigen is undetermined. Whole-study results and caveats: The TCR repertoire of persistent Graves' patients was less diverse than that of newly diagnosed ones.

The sample was also reused in another study, on T cells in Graves' hyperthyroidism and ophthalmopathy. This second study says: Stable Graves' hyperthyroidism meant no ophthalmopathy progression within 18 months. A set of HTBI primers served as the primers for a first-round RT-PCR of the TCR CDR3.

The receptor was derived from a man aged 35 to 55 with Graves disease. This specimen consisted of peripheral blood mononuclear cells (PBMCs), obtained at new diagnosis, from a patient treated with antithyroid drugs. V and J are TRBV6-1 and TRBJ1-6; 7 nucleotides line up with TRBD1. The CDR3 here is CASRGWGQINSPLHF. CDR3 bases: TGTGCCAGCAGAGGCTGGGGACAGATTAATTCACCCCTCCACTTT.